Listed below are T cell receptor beta chains from one sample, sequenced in a study of blood T cell repertoires in COVID-19. The data were produced by immunoSEQ multiplex PCR, yet TCRdb's version contains in-frame clones alone and is incomplete. Of roughly 500,000 clones listed, 70% to 90% were seen once; the top ten hold 3.2%. The specimen sequenced was peripheral blood. The receptors originated from a human donor in a cohort sampled during active COVID-19. Both conserved end residues are trimmed from each CDR3. Each record gives: V gene, CDR3 protein.

TRBV7-9	ASSFFGGGTDTQY
TRBV4-3	ASSQGQGNTEAF
TRBV20-1	SLLANEQF
TRBV30	AWSEPGGAEYTEAF
TRBV19	ATCTLAGTDTQY
TRBV5-6	ASRRTGGSYGYT
TRBV9	ASSSREGGSYNEQF
TRBV7-9	ASSLGASGRDTEQY
TRBV6-5	ASRQGSLNQPQH
TRBV12-3/TRBV12-4	ASSSRESTQY
TRBV11-3	ASSWVDAKDRAHQPQH
TRBV5-1	ASSLGTGGTDTQY
TRBV4-3	ASSRSGTIPNTGELF
TRBV5-6	ASSFKTGLGNTIY
TRBV19	ASQGVAPYAEPQH
TRBV28	ASTDHRGVSQPQH
TRBV6-1	ASTHQGNTGELF
TRBV11-1	ASSRQSRWQF
TRBV27	ASSLSGGAYGYT
TRBV9	ASSPGGQGGSYEQY
TRBV15	ATSRDGGQKETQY
TRBV28	ASSATGTRETQY
TRBV4-2	ASSQEGVQNQPQH
TRBV30	AWSVWTSGDTGELF
TRBV9	ASSVVPIQGAGELF
TRBV19	ASNPGQAYTGELF
TRBV19	ASSQQDRGEGYT
TRBV30	AWSPGSNSALH
TRBV21-1	ASSKAHGPNYYEQY
TRBV10-1	ASSESVAGGPNNEQF
TRBV11-2	ASSPQGAYEQY
TRBV4-1	ASSQVYSPLH
TRBV5-1	ASSKGQLPYEQY
TRBV19	ASSIQATETQY
TRBV9	ASSVTGRSTGELF
TRBV28	ASSLPRDRGTEAF
TRBV24-1	ATSDRAGGPRNEQF
TRBV5-4	ASSGGGVQNSEAF
TRBV11-2	ASSLHPGVSSYEQY
TRBV9	ASGQGENQPQH
TRBV24-1	ATSDFQAPYEQY
TRBV5-4	ASSLDSGASEKLF
TRBV4-3	ASSHYGPYNEQF
TRBV30	AWTKGLERAEQY
TRBV11-3	ASSLGAGSQETQY
TRBV9	ASSASTDNYGYT
TRBV9	ASSPRVPPGYNEQF
TRBV29-1	STSTGGTEAF
TRBV2	ASGTGRQRETQY
TRBV4-2	ASSQDPGQVSGELF
TRBV5-4	ASSLAGPRGTEAF
TRBV2	ASSQTSAKETQY
TRBV30	AWGTGSSGANVLT
TRBV5-8	ASSLLAPPETQY
TRBV28	ASSLRINQPQH